The 21 T cell receptor beta chains below come from one sample, sequenced in a study of blood T cell repertoires in COVID-19. Only in-frame clones appear in the TCRdb table, and some are missing; sequencing was by immunoSEQ multiplex PCR. The table has about 150,000 clones, 80% to 85% seen once. Input material: peripheral blood. The receptors stem from a man aged 30 to 45 with COVID-19, enrolled during active disease.

V usage is TRBV5-6 and J usage is TRBJ2-3; TRBD2 agrees at 12 bases. With 3 bases clipped from V and 3 bases from J, the junction kept 2 bases outside the gene matches. Germline V lookup: CDR1 SGHDT, CDR2 YYEEEE. The CDR3 sequence is 15 residues long. CDR3 bases: TGTGCCAGCAGCTCACTAGCGGGAGGTACAGATACGCAGTATTTT. Its translation is CASSSLAGGTDTQYF.

CDR3 loop: CASSYDLVAEIDEQYF. In nucleotides, the CDR3 is TGTGCCAGCAGTTACGACCTGGTCGCGGAGATCGACGAGCAGTACTTC. This chain joins TRBV6-5 and TRBJ2-7; D ambiguous. Per germline, CDR1 MNHEY and CDR2 SVGAGI. Trimming left V 2 bases short and J 5 bases short, with 19 bases between. There are 16 residues in the CDR3.

This sequence joins TRBV4-1 and TRBJ2-7, with 8 bases identical to TRBD1. The CDR3 loop spans 13 amino acids. In germline, CDR1 is MGHRA, CDR2 YSYEKL. Trimming removed 4 bases from V and 6 bases from J; junction bases left unmatched: 5. The CDR3 here is CASSRDRGLEQYF. The CDR3 region has the DNA TGCGCCAGCAGCCGAGACAGGGGCCTCGAGCAGTACTTC.

CDR3 DNA: TGTGCCAGCAGTTTAGGCTCACAGGGGAATCTTAATGAAAAACTGTTTTTT. Translating it yields CASSLGSQGNLNEKLFF. The chain is built from TRBV28 and TRBJ1-4; 7 bases align to TRBD1. With V trimmed by 2 bases and J by 4 bases, 10 bases remained unmatched. The CDR3 is made up of 17 amino acids. From germline, CDR1 is MDHEN and CDR2 SYDVKM.

In its sample, this clone was seen a few times. The CDR3, as DNA: TGTGCCAGCAGCGTAGTCGTCCCGCGGGACGAGCAGTACTTC. Its translation is CASSVVVPRDEQYF. V and J are TRBV9 and TRBJ2-7, with a tentative D call TRBD2 (5 bases). In germline, CDR1 is SGDLS, CDR2 YYNGEE. The CDR3 has 14 amino acids. The V gene lost 0 bases and the J gene lost 5 bases, with 12 bases spanning the gap.

The rearrangement joins TRBV19 to TRBJ1-5; D is possibly TRBD1 (5 bases). There are 13 residues in the CDR3. V lost 7 bases and J 6 bases, leaving 13 bases between the germline ends. The V gene's germline CDR1 is LNHDA and CDR2 SQIVND (reference sequence). CDR3: CASTPGGFQPQHF. The CDR3 nucleotides read TGTGCCAGTACTCCGGGGGGGTTTCAGCCCCAGCATTTT.

V is TRBV30 and J is TRBJ2-7; perhaps TRBD1 as D (5 bases). This CDR3 is 12 amino acids long. CDR1 and CDR2 (germline): GTSNPN, SVGIG (reference sequence). V gave up 3 bases and J gave up 4 bases, with 10 bases separating them. CDR3 nucleotide sequence: TGTGCCTGGAGCATCGACAGTTACGAGCAGTACTTC. This codes for CAWSIDSYEQYF.

The chain recombines TRBV30 with TRBJ1-1; 7 bases line up with TRBD1. From germline, CDR1 is GTSNPN and CDR2 SVGIG (reference sequence). This CDR3 comprises 15 residues. The V gene end was trimmed by 6 bases and the J gene end by 1 base; junction bases not matched to a gene: 11. The CDR3 here is CACPAEGAANTEAFF. The CDR3 DNA follows: TGTGCCTGCCCCGCCGAGGGGGCAGCGAACACTGAAGCTTTCTTT. The variable domain in full, with the rest retrieved from reference TRBV30 and TRBJ1-1, is SQTIHQWPATLVQPVGSPLSLECTVEGTSNPNLYWYRQAAGRGLQLLFYSVGIGQISSEVPQNLSASRPQDRQFILSSKKLLLSDSGFYLCACPAEGAANTEAFFGQGTRLTVV.

This chain links TRBV11-1 with TRBJ1-4; TRBD1 might be the D (6 bases). The CDR3 has 16 residues. Germline-derived CDR1 and CDR2 are SGHAT and FQDESV (reference sequence). Between the trimmed V and J ends, which lost 5 bases and 1 base, there was a span of 14 bases. CDR3 in DNA: TGTGCCAGCAGCCCAGGGGACCGCGGAACTAATGAAAAACTGTTTTTT. Translated: CASSPGDRGTNEKLFF.

This clone was picked up one time. This chain links TRBV18 with TRBJ1-1; D not certain. V was shortened by 6 bases and J by 7 bases, with 15 bases between the two germline ends. Germline loops: CDR1 KGHSH, CDR2 LQKENI. The CDR3 is 13 residues long. As DNA, the CDR3 is TGTGCCAGCTCGAACAACGCCGGGTTTGAAGCTTTCTTT. Translating it yields CASSNNAGFEAFF.

This clone was picked up one time. The chain joins TRBV7-8 to TRBJ1-3, with a weak D call TRBD1 (5 bases). Trimming took 1 base from V and 3 from J, leaving 10 bases between them. The germline V gene has CDR1 SGHVS and CDR2 FQNEAQ. The length of the CDR3 is 15 residues. In DNA form, the CDR3 reads TGTGCCAGCAGCTTAGAGTTGGGGGGTGGAAACACCATATATTTT. Encoded protein: CASSLELGGGNTIYF.

This chain uses TRBV28 with TRBJ1-6; TRBD1 aligns across 10 bases. CDR1 is MDHEN and CDR2 is SYDVKM in the germline V gene. This CDR3 has 15 residues. With 5 bases clipped from V and 6 bases from J, the junction kept 4 bases outside the gene matches. Written as DNA, the CDR3 is TGTGCCAGCAGTCCAGACAGGGGGCCTAATTCACCCCTCCACTTT. Its translation is CASSPDRGPNSPLHF.

The chain has TRBV28 and TRBJ2-5; 15 bases agree with TRBD2. CDR1 and CDR2 from the germline V gene are MDHEN and SYDVKM. The CDR3 sequence is 16 residues long. J lost 5 bases, V lost 2 bases, and 3 bases had no gene match. The DNA of the CDR3 is TGTGCCAGCAGTTTAGGGACTAGCGGGAGGAGGGAGACCCAGTACTTC. The encoded protein is CASSLGTSGRRETQYF.

This sequence joins TRBV29-1 and TRBJ1-5; TRBD1 aligns across 9 bases. Per germline, CDR1 SQVTM and CDR2 ANQGSEA. Trimming removed 6 bases from V and 6 bases from J; junction bases left unmatched: 3. The CDR3 covers 12 residues. The CDR3 DNA reads as TGCAGCGTGAAGACAGGGGGTCAGCCCCAGCATTTT. It translates to CSVKTGGQPQHF. Supplemented by reference TRBV29-1 and TRBJ1-5, the full variable domain reads SAVISQKPSRDICQRGTSLTIQCQVDSQVTMMFWYRQQPGQSLTLIATANQGSEATYESGFVIDKFPISRPNLTFSTLTVSNMSPEDSSIYLCSVKTGGQPQHFGDGTRLSIL.

This clone appeared once. The gene calls are TRBV5-1 and TRBJ1-1; possible D gene TRBD1, 5 bases. V was shortened by 2 bases and J by 7 bases, with 9 bases between the two germline ends. The CDR3 has 12 amino acids. Germline V gene data show CDR1 as SGHRS and CDR2 as YFSETQ. The CDR3 DNA sequence: TGCGCCAGCAGCTTCCAGGGAGGTGAAGCTTTCTTT. It specifies CASSFQGGEAFF.

V gene TRBV29-1 combines with J gene TRBJ2-5; 11 bases map to TRBD2. The CDR3 is made up of 17 amino acids. From germline, CDR1 is SQVTM and CDR2 ANQGSEA. The J segment lost 2 bases and the V segment lost 5 bases, leaving 13 bases of the junction unmatched. The CDR3 sequence is CSVSQGTSGVIQETQYF. Written as DNA, the CDR3 is TGCAGCGTTTCCCAAGGGACTAGCGGTGTGATTCAAGAGACCCAGTACTTC.

The CDR3 is CASSSGLGEQYF. As DNA, the CDR3 is TGTGCCAGCAGCTCGGGATTGGGTGAGCAGTACTTC. The chain has TRBV5-5 and TRBJ2-7, with a weak D call TRBD2 (5 bases). The CDR3 is 12 amino acids. The germline gives CDR1 SGHKS, CDR2 YYEKEE (reference sequence). Deletions cut 3 bases from V and 7 bases from J, with 11 bases between.

The chain links TRBV3-1 (or the pseudogene TRBV3-2) to TRBJ2-1, with D possibly being TRBD2 (6 bases). The CDR3 runs 14 residues. V was clipped by 1 base and J by 6 bases, with 10 bases between them. Germline V gene data show CDR1 as LGHDT and CDR2 as YNNKEL (reference sequence). CDR3 sequence: CASSQAGGSNEQFF. CDR3 DNA: TGTGCCAGCAGCCAAGCCGGAGGGAGCAATGAGCAGTTCTTC.

V usage is TRBV24-1 and J usage is TRBJ2-4; weak D call: TRBD1 (6 bases). Germline V gene lookup returns CDR1 KGHDR and CDR2 SFDVKD. The V end lost 5 bases, the J end lost 5 bases, and 9 bases lay between the germline ends. This CDR3 region has 13 residues. CDR3 in DNA: TGTGCCACCAGTGGGGCAGGGGAAAACATTCAGTACTTC. Its translation is CATSGAGENIQYF.

The rearrangement joins TRBV27 to TRBJ2-3; 9 positions agree with TRBD2. The CDR3 extends over 18 amino acids. CDR1 is MNHEY and CDR2 is SMNVEV in the germline V gene (reference sequence). V gave up 2 bases and J gave up 1 base; unmatched junction bases: 10. CDR3 nucleotides: TGTGCCAGCAGTTTAACGGCACGACTAGCGGCTGGCACAGATACGCAGTATTTT. Amino acids: CASSLTARLAAGTDTQYF.

The rearrangement links TRBV7-8 to TRBJ2-5; 12 nucleotides match TRBD2. V was clipped by 3 bases and J by 4 bases; unmatched bases: 3. CDR1 is SGHVS, CDR2 FQNEAQ, per germline. The CDR3 runs to 15 residues. DNA for the CDR3: TGTGCCAGCAGCTTGACTAGCGGGAGTGGAGAGACCCAGTACTTC. Encoded protein: CASSLTSGSGETQYF.